A single sample is the source of the 19 T cell receptor beta chains below, sequenced in a study of neurological immune-mediated disorders. TCRdb re-derived calls from the 5' RACE reads in MiXCR, one entry per CDR3 protein. The table lists roughly 28,000 distinct CDR3 sequences, approximately 12% of them singletons. The sequencing sample was made of PBMCs. These receptors all stem from a man in his 60s in good health.

This clonotype was seen repeatedly, ten times or more. The rearrangement joins TRBV9 to TRBJ2-5; no clear D. V was pared by 4 bases and J by 5 bases, with 12 bases between. CDR1 is SGDLS, CDR2 YYNGEE, per germline. The CDR3 length is 13 residues. CDR3 nucleotides: TGTGCCAGCAGCTCCCGACTGTCGGAGACCCAGTACTTC. It specifies CASSSRLSETQYF.

This clonotype was found many times. This sequence joins TRBV20-1 and TRBJ2-1; 14 bases line up with TRBD2. Losses at the gene ends were 6 bases for V and 8 bases for J; bases not matched to a gene: 6. The germline gives CDR1 DFQATT, CDR2 SNEGSKA (reference sequence). The CDR3 covers 14 residues. The CDR3 loop reads CSAGTSGSSHEQFF. The DNA of the CDR3 is TGCAGTGCGGGGACTAGCGGGAGTTCGCATGAGCAGTTCTTC.

Many counts were recorded for this clonotype. The chain uses TRBV3-1 and TRBJ1-2; 8 nucleotides align to TRBD1. In germline, CDR1 is LGHDT, CDR2 YNNKEL (reference sequence). V lost 3 bases to trimming and J lost 5 bases; unmatched junction nucleotides: 8. The CDR3 is made up of 15 amino acids. CDR3 region: CASSQGPGGLYGYTF. For the CDR3, the DNA is TGTGCCAGCAGCCAGGGTCCAGGGGGCCTATATGGCTACACCTTC.

Ten or more counts support this clonotype. The chain has TRBV4-1 and TRBJ1-5; D gene ambiguous. Germline CDR1 MGHRA, CDR2 YSYEKL. The V and J ends lost 3 bases and 0 bases respectively, with 12 bases between them. CDR3 length: 16 residues. Here the CDR3 reads CASSQSDSYSNQPQHF. The CDR3 bases are TGCGCCAGCAGCCAGTCGGACTCTTATAGCAATCAGCCCCAGCATTTT.

By share, this clonotype ranks as medium-sized. The gene calls are TRBV5-1 and TRBJ1-1, with D perhaps matching TRBD1 (5 bases). With 7 bases removed from V and 4 bases from J, the gap between germline ends came to 14 bases. CDR3 length equals 13 residues. Per germline, CDR1 SGHRS and CDR2 YFSETQ. The CDR3 DNA reads TGCGCCAGCCAGGAGGTAGGGGCCACTGAAGCTTTCTTT. Protein sequence: CASQEVGATEAFF.

This clonotype came up many times. The V call is TRBV18, the J call TRBJ2-3; possibly TRBD1 for D (6 bases). Germline V lookup: CDR1 KGHSH, CDR2 LQKENI. This CDR3 contains 17 residues. Deletions cut 0 bases from V and 1 base from J, with 14 bases between. In DNA, the CDR3 is TGTGCCAGCTCACCACCGGGGGCCTTGGGAGGCACAGATACGCAGTATTTT. Its translation is CASSPPGALGGTDTQYF. Full variable domain (outside the CDR3, taken from reference TRBV18 and TRBJ2-3): NAGVMQNPRHLVRRRGQEARLRCSPMKGHSHVYWYRQLPEEGLKFMVYLQKENIIDESGMPKERFSAEFPKEGPSILRIQQVVRGDSAAYFCASSPPGALGGTDTQYFGPGTRLTVL.

As concerns this clonotype: This could be a read error, since a much larger clone is one nucleotide away. The genes are TRBV12-3 or TRBV12-4 and TRBJ2-5; TRBD2 agrees at 9 bases. This CDR3 comprises 15 residues. Written as DNA, the CDR3 is TGTGTCAGCAGTTATTATGGGACTAGCAAAGAGACCCAGTACTTC. The encoded protein is CVSSYYGTSKETQYF.

This clonotype was recorded at least ten times. The chain joins TRBV9 to TRBJ2-5; 7 nucleotides align to TRBD2. The trim removed 0 bases at V and 5 bases at J, leaving 10 bases unmatched. CDR3 size: 16 residues. Germline V CDR1 and CDR2: SGDLS, YYNGEE. The CDR3 region has the DNA TGTGCCAGCAGCGTAGATGGACTAGTCCGTTCGGAGACCCAGTACTTC. Translating gives CASSVDGLVRSETQYF.

This clonotype was counted ten times or more. CDR3 sequence reads: CAISESDRAYEQYF. The CDR3 bases are TGTGCCATCAGTGAGTCGGACAGGGCCTACGAGCAGTACTTC. The chain uses TRBV10-3 and TRBJ2-7; 8 nucleotides match TRBD1. This CDR3 has 14 residues. V lost 0 bases and J lost 2; bases outside the gene matches: 0. Germline CDR1 reads ENHRY; CDR2 reads SYGVKD.

This clonotype was seen repeatedly, ten times or more. This chain joins TRBV7-9 and TRBJ2-3; D remains unclear. The V end was cut by 6 bases, the J end by 3 bases, with 4 bases between. The CDR3 extends over 11 amino acids. CDR1 is SEHNR, CDR2 FQNEAQ, per germline (reference sequence). The CDR3 loop reads CASSSTDTQYF. Written as DNA, the CDR3 is TGTGCCAGCAGTTCAACAGATACGCAGTATTTT.

This clonotype has ten or more counts. V gene TRBV5-1 combines with J gene TRBJ1-2, with 9 bases identical to TRBD1. Per germline, CDR1 SGHRS and CDR2 YFSETQ. This CDR3 contains 14 residues. Germline trimming cut 4 bases from V and 4 bases from J; bases unmatched to any gene: 5. This CDR3 reads CASSLGQGPYGYTF. The CDR3 nucleotides are TGCGCCAGCAGCCTGGGACAGGGACCCTATGGCTACACCTTC.

This clonotype was seen at least ten times. The V call is TRBV5-1, the J call TRBJ2-6; perhaps TRBD1 as D (6 bases). Trimming shortened V by 7 bases and J by 0 bases, and 11 bases separated the two germline ends. Germline loops: CDR1 SGHRS, CDR2 YFSETQ. This CDR3 is 15 amino acids long. In nucleotides, the CDR3 is TGCGCCAGCTCGGACAGATACTCTGGGGCCAACGTCCTGACTTTC. This translates into CASSDRYSGANVLTF.

This clonotype was observed a handful of times. This chain links TRBV6-6 with TRBJ2-7, with D possibly being TRBD1 or TRBD2 (6 bases each). Trimming stripped 0 bases from V and 4 bases from J, with 13 bases between. The CDR3 covers 15 residues. CDR1 is MNHNY, CDR2 SVGAGI, per germline (reference sequence). CDR3 amino acids: CASSYSAGAGYEQYF. CDR3 nucleotide sequence: TGTGCCAGCAGTTACTCGGCAGGGGCGGGGTACGAGCAGTACTTC.

This clonotype is labeled medium-sized. The J gene is TRBJ2-1, the V gene TRBV24-1; 10 bases match TRBD2. This CDR3 region has 14 residues. Trimming took 6 bases from V and 10 from J; bases not matched to a gene: 8. Germline values: CDR1 KGHDR, CDR2 SFDVKD. CDR3 nucleotides: TGTGCCACCAGTCCCCCTAGCGGGAGAAAGGAGCAGTTCTTC. It encodes CATSPPSGRKEQFF.

On this clonotype itself: A clone one base away is much larger, so this may be a read error. The chain employs TRBV6-1 and TRBJ2-3; the D gene is possibly TRBD2 (5 bases). Germline assignment: CDR1 MNHNS and CDR2 SASEGT. The CDR3 is 17 amino acids. This chain's CDR3 is CAISEGSARRVADTQYF. Written as DNA, the CDR3 is TGTGCCATCAGTGAAGGTAGCGCCCGTCGGGTCGCAGATACGCAGTATTTT.

By sample fraction, this clonotype is medium-sized. The chain combines TRBV25-1 with TRBJ1-6, with D hard to call. Germline assignment: CDR1 MGHDK and CDR2 SYGVNS. The V end lost 0 bases, the J end lost 10 bases, and 7 bases lay between the germline ends. The CDR3 is 13 amino acids. The CDR3 here is CASSEYSNSPLHF. CDR3 nucleotides: TGTGCCAGCAGTGAATATAGCAACTCACCCCTCCACTTT.

This clonotype showed up many times. The chain recombines TRBV24-1 with TRBJ1-1; D possibly corresponds to TRBD1 (5 bases). The V and J ends lost 3 bases and 3 bases respectively, with 10 bases between them. The germline V gene encodes CDR1 KGHDR and CDR2 SFDVKD. CDR3 length: 14 amino acids. In nucleotides, the CDR3 is TGTGCCACCAGTGATCTACACAGGCACACTGAAGCTTTCTTT. This sequence encodes CATSDLHRHTEAFF.

This clonotype was observed at least ten times. This sequence joins TRBV5-1 and TRBJ2-5; TRBD1 might be the D (6 bases). Germline CDR1 reads SGHRS; CDR2 reads YFSETQ. The CDR3 consists of 13 residues. The ends were cut back, 6 bases at V and 5 bases at J, with 14 bases in the middle. CDR3 sequence: CASTRYRDETQYF. CDR3 DNA sequence: TGCGCCAGCACTCGATACAGGGATGAGACCCAGTACTTC. Variable domain in full (rest from reference TRBV5-1 and TRBJ2-5): KAGVTQTPRYLIKTRGQQVTLSCSPISGHRSVSWYQQTPGQGLQFLFEYFSETQRNKGNFPGRFSGRQFSNSRSEMNVSTLELGDSALYLCASTRYRDETQYFGPGTRLLVL.

This chain's CDR3 is CASSHPPGLAGDVQFF. The CDR3, as DNA: TGCGCCAGCAGCCACCCTCCGGGACTAGCGGGAGATGTGCAGTTCTTC. The genes are TRBV4-3 and TRBJ2-1; TRBD2 matches 14 bases. The germline V gene encodes CDR1 LGHNA and CDR2 YSLEER. The CDR3 has 16 amino acids. The V gene end was trimmed by 3 bases and the J gene end by 12 bases; junction bases not matched to a gene: 10.